This T cell receptor beta chain was recovered during a study of vaccination and CD4 T cells after COVID-19 (dated by TCRdb to between 2021 and 2024). Broadly, across the study: The convalescent cohort comprised six males and four females, including two Hispanic individuals, seven Caucasians, two Asians and one multiracial person. Control cultures used a CEFX viral epitope pool as positive control, an HIV-1 Nef peptide pool as negative control, or no peptide. The time from the second vaccine dose to post-vaccine blood sampling had a median of 72 days and ranged from about 12 to 241 days. Post-COVID blood samples were collected from convalescent patients a median of around 100 days after diagnosis, with a range of roughly 35 to 180 days. In an earlier paper using these donors, memory CD4+ T cell crossreactivity between SARS-CoV-2 and common cold coronavirus spike proteins was assessed at the TCR clonotype level. In over 8 COVID-19 convalescent patients and a few infection-naive healthy vaccine recipients, researchers compared the spike-specific CD4+ TCR repertoire from before mRNA vaccination with the repertoire from after. Two doses of either the Pfizer-BioNTech BNT162b2 vaccine (n=8) or the Moderna mRNA-1273 vaccine (n=2) were administered to participants. Overlapping spike peptide pools from SARS-CoV-2 and from the common cold coronaviruses HCoV-NL63, HCoV-OC43 and HCoV-229E were used as culture stimuli. Here is what the overall study found, with its caveats: The number of convalescent patients in the study was relatively small, and the study did not examine early timepoints following natural infection. Of the vaccine-specific clones in convalescent patients, 304 of 307, or nearly all, reacted only to SARS-CoV-2 spike and did not cross-react with common cold coronaviruses. In convalescent patients, a median about 86% of post-vaccine SARS-CoV-2-reactive clones were detected only after vaccination, and vaccine-specific priming was suggested by this finding. The median number of SARS-CoV-2-reactive clonotypes rose from fewer than 25 after infection to a few dozen after vaccination, but the change was not significant.

Library method: PCR. DNA from cultured CD4+ T cells was subjected to TCR sequencing with the Oncomine TCR Beta short-read assay at the Johns Hopkins FTIC core. The QIAamp micro DNA kit was used to extract genomic DNA from the cultured CD4+ T cells. Oncomine TCR Beta libraries from cultured CD4+ T cells were pooled using unique dual indexes and sequenced on an Illumina iSeq 100. As for how the authors treated the data: Non-productive sequences were removed, and CDR3s that did not start with C, did not end with F or W, or were shorter than 7 amino acids were discarded. Antigen-specific clonotypes were identified using the MANAFEST web application through comparison of peptide-stimulated wells with reference and other culture wells. Positive clones required FDR below 0.05, an odds ratio above 5, and productive frequency above 0.1% in at least two of three replicate wells. Clonotypes that were significantly expanded in both SARS-CoV-2 spike wells and at least one common cold coronavirus spike condition were defined as cross-reactive. Levenshtein distances (stringdist) and unrooted phylogenetic trees (ape) in R version 3.6.1 were used to assess CDR3 homology. TCRdb handled the public reads itself, with Q25 trimming in fastp and clone calling in MiXCR, and kept productive beta chains. Rows merge per CDR3 protein into single entries with the most common DNA and genes. These V and J calls derive from TCRdb rather than the authors' analysis. This sample is represented by around 9,500 distinct CDR3 sequences; 34% of them were singletons. The leading ten clones occupy about 32% of the sample.

Reading the label with the study, this specimen's treatment or condition is: roughly 10-day PBMC culture with coronavirus spike peptide pools or control peptides (ViraFEST assay). CD4+ T cells from unexposed donors were collected before the COVID-19 pandemic (2011-2018). The ViraFEST assay, used in the study, expanded antigen-specific T cells with peptide pools and then identified the expanded clonotypes through TCR sequencing. Each well held approximately 2 million PBMCs cultured in IMDM containing about 5% human AB serum and 10 IU/ml IL-2, with around 9.2 ug/ml peptide pools added. Half of the culture medium was replaced with fresh IL-2-containing medium on days 3 and 7. Once the cells had been in culture for around ten days, the EasySep CD4+ T cell isolation kit was used to isolate CD4+ T cells by negative selection. As cell number allowed, CD4+ T cells from unexposed donors were tested for reactivity to SARS-CoV-2 S and N and to four common cold coronavirus spike pools. Ficoll-Paque Plus gradient centrifugation was used to isolate PBMCs from whole blood, and the isolated PBMCs were then either used fresh or cryopreserved at -140C. Culture conditions were generally each tested in triplicate wells. Leukapheresis product for the unexposed donors was purchased commercially.

This clonotype has a handful of counts. Its antigen has not been determined. No base-level quality is on record; no much larger clone is a single base apart. Spanning cysteine to phenylalanine, the CDR3 consists of 13 amino acids. Only the CDR3 DNA stays, 39 bases, in frame from base 1. From a lookup of the germline V gene, CDR1 and CDR2 are MNHEY and SVGAGI. V and J are truncated by 2 bases and 3 bases respectively, leaving an intervening sequence of 7 bases. This TCR was sampled from a human donor in good health. The sample was CD4+ T cells from blood, cultured in vitro. The chain is made from TRBV6-5 and TRBJ1-1, with no D gene named confidently. The CDR3 protein is CASSYGKDTEAFF. The DNA sequence is as follows: TGTGCCAGCAGTTACGGGAAGGACACTGAAGCTTTCTTT.